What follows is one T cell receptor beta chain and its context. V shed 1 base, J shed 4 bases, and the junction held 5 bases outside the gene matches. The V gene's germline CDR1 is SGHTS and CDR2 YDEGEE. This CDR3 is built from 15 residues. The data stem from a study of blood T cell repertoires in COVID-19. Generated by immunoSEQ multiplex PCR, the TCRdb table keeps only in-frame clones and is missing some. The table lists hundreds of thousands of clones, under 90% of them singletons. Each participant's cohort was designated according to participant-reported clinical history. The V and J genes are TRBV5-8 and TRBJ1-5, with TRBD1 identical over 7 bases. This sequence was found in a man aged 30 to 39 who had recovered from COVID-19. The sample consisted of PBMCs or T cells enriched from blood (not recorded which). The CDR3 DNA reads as TGTGCCAGCAGCTTGTGGGGACAGTCGAATCAGCCCCAGCATTTT. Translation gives CASSLWGQSNQPQHF.